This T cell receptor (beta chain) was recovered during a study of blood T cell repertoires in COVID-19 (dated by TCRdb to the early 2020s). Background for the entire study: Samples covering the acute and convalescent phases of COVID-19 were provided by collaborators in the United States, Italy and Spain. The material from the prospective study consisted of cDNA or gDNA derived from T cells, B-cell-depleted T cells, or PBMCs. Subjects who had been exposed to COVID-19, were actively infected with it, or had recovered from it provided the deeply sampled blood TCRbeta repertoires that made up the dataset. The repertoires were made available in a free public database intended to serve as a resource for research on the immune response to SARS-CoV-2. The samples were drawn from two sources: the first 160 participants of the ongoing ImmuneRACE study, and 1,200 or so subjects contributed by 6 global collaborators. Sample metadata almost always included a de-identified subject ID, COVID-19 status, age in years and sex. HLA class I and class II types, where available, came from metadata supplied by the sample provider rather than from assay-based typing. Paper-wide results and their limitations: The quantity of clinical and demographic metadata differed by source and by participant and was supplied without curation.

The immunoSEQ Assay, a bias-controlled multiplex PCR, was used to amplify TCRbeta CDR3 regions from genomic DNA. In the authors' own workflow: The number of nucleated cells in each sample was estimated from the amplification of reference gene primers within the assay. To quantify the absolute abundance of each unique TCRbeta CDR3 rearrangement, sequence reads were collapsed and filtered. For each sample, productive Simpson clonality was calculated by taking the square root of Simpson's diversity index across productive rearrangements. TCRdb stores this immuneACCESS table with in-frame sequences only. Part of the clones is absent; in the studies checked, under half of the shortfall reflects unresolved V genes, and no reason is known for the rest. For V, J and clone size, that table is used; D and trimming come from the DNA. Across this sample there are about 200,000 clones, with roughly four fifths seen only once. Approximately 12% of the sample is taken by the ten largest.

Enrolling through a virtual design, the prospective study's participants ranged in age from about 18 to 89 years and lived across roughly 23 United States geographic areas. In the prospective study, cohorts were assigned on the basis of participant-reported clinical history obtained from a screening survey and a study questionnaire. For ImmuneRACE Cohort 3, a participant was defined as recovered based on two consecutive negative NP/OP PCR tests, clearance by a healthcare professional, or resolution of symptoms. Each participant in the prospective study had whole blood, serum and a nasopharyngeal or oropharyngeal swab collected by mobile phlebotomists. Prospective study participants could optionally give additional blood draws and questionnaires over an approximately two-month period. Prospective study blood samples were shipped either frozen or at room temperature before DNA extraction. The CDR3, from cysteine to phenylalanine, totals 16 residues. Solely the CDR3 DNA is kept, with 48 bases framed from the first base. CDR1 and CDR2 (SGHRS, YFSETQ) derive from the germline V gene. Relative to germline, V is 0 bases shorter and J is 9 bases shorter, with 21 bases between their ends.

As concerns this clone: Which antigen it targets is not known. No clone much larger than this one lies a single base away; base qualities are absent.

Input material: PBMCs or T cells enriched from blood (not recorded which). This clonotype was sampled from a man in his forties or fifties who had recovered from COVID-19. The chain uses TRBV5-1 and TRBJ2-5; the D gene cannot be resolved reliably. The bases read TGCGCCAGCAGCTTGGCGGTACCCTTAACCCTTGAATCCCAGTACTTC. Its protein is CASSLAVPLTLESQYF.